The 9 T cell receptor beta chains in this list originate from one sample, sequenced in a study of T cell responses to AZD1222 COVID-19 vaccine. Here immunoSEQ multiplex PCR was the method, and the copy in TCRdb shows in-frame clones only, minus some. Among fewer than 120,000 clones listed, 80% to 95% were seen once. The input for sequencing was peripheral blood, taken 28 days after the second AZD1222 dose. The source is an adult who received the AZD1222 COVID-19 vaccine.

V is TRBV2 and J is TRBJ1-6; D not certain. Trimming removed 4 bases at V and 6 bases at J, with 13 bases between. Germline loops: CDR1 SNHLY, CDR2 FYNNEI. The CDR3 consists of 15 residues. The CDR3, as DNA: TGTGCCAGCAGTGCGGGCCAGTCGGTTAATTCACCCCTCCACTTT. Its translation is CASSAGQSVNSPLHF.

This clone appeared once. This chain links TRBV18 with TRBJ1-2; 8 bases match TRBD1. The CDR3 sequence is 16 residues long. The J segment lost 7 bases and the V segment lost 3 bases, leaving 13 bases of the junction unmatched. CDR1 is KGHSH, CDR2 LQKENI, per germline. The CDR3 loop is CASSPPDRVTLRGYTF. The DNA for the CDR3 is TGTGCCAGCTCACCTCCGGACAGGGTGACCCTCCGTGGCTACACCTTC.

The chain carries TRBV6-5 and TRBJ1-5, with TRBD1 as a possible D gene (5 bases). V lost 0 bases and J 3 bases, leaving 9 bases between the germline ends. Germline CDR1 MNHEY, CDR2 SVGAGI. This CDR3 comprises 15 residues. This CDR3 is CASSYSRQYNQPQHF. As DNA, the CDR3 is TGTGCCAGCAGTTACTCCCGACAGTACAATCAGCCCCAGCATTTT.

The V and J genes are TRBV5-1 and TRBJ2-2; D not resolved. CDR3 length: 15 amino acids. Trimming stripped 0 bases from V and 6 bases from J, with 12 bases between. CDR1 is SGHRS and CDR2 is YFSETQ in the germline V gene. CDR3 bases: TGCGCCAGCAGCTTGGAGGGAAATACGGCCGGGGAGCTGTTTTTT. The encoded protein is CASSLEGNTAGELFF.

This clone has only one observation. This chain joins TRBV5-1 and TRBJ1-1; TRBD1 might be the D (5 bases). The CDR3 contains 15 residues. Trimming took 0 bases from V and 1 from J, leaving 10 bases between them. The germline gives CDR1 SGHRS, CDR2 YFSETQ. The chain's CDR3 is CASSLVTGSNTEAFF. DNA for the CDR3: TGCGCCAGCAGCTTGGTAACAGGCTCGAACACTGAAGCTTTCTTT.

This clone occurred a few times. The chain carries TRBV7-2 and TRBJ1-5; 10 nucleotides agree with TRBD1. The CDR3 is 14 amino acids. Losses at the gene ends were 6 bases for V and 6 bases for J; bases not matched to a gene: 5. Germline V gene data show CDR1 as SGHTA and CDR2 as FQGNSA. CDR3 loop: CASSRDRGGQPQHF. The CDR3 DNA reads as TGTGCCAGCAGTAGGGACAGGGGAGGTCAGCCCCAGCATTTT.

This chain uses TRBV7-9 with TRBJ1-1, with D unresolved. Per germline, CDR1 SEHNR and CDR2 FQNEAQ (reference sequence). V was cut by 1 base and J by 4 bases, with 7 bases left in between. There are 13 residues in the CDR3. The CDR3 region has the DNA TGTGCCAGCAGCTTAGGCGGAGGCACTGAAGCTTTCTTT. Translation: CASSLGGGTEAFF.

The chain links TRBV27 to TRBJ1-2; D unresolved. The CDR3 covers 14 residues. CDR1 is MNHEY, CDR2 SMNVEV, per germline (reference sequence). V lost 4 bases and J 0 bases, leaving 9 bases between the germline ends. The CDR3 is CASSSSRANYGYTF. CDR3 bases: TGTGCCAGCAGTTCTTCCCGGGCTAACTATGGCTACACCTTC.

The chain is built from TRBV25-1 and TRBJ1-2; TRBD1 might be the D (5 bases). Germline loops: CDR1 MGHDK, CDR2 SYGVNS. The CDR3 length is 14 residues. The V and J ends lost 3 bases and 1 base respectively, with 9 bases between them. CDR3 protein: CASSDGTINYGYTF. Here the CDR3 DNA reads TGTGCCAGCAGTGACGGGACCATTAACTATGGCTACACCTTC.